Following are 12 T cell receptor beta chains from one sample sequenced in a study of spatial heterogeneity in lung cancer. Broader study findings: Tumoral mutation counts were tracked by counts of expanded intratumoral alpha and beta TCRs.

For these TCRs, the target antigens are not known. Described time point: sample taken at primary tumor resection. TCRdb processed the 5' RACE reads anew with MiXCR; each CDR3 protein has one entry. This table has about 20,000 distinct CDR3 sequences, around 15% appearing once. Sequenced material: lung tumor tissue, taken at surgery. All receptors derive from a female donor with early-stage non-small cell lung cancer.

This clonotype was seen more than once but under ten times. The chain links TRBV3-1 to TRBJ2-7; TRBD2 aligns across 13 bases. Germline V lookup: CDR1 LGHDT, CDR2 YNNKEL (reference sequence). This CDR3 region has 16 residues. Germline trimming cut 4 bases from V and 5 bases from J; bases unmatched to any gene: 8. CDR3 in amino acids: CASSPGLAGVSHEQYF. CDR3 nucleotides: TGTGCCAGCAGCCCCGGACTAGCGGGAGTTTCCCACGAGCAGTACTTC.

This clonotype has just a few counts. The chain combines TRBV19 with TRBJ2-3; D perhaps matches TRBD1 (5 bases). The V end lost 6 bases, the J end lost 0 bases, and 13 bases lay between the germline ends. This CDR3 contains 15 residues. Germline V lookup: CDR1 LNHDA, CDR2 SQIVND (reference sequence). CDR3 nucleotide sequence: TGTGCCAGTAGCCCGACAGCCTCGAGCACAGATACGCAGTATTTT. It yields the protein CASSPTASSTDTQYF.

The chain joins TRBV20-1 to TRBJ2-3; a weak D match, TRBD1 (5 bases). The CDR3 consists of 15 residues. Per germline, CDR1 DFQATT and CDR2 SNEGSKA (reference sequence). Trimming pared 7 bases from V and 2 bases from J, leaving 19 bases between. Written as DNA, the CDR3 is TGCAGTGGGATAGGGGCGTCGACAGTCACAGATACGCAGTATTTT. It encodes CSGIGASTVTDTQYF.

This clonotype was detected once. CDR3 DNA sequence: TGTGCCAGCATCGGCTACGAGCAGTACTTC. Its translation: CASIGYEQYF. V gene TRBV2 combines with J gene TRBJ2-7; no clear D gene. CDR3 length: 10 residues. The germline V and J ends were trimmed by 7 bases and 3 bases, with 4 bases remaining between them. The germline V gene encodes CDR1 SNHLY and CDR2 FYNNEI.

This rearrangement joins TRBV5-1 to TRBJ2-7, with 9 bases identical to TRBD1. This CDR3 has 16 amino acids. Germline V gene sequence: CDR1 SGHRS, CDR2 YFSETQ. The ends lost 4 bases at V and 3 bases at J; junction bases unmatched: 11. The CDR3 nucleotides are TGCGCCAGCAGCCTACTAGGGACAGGGATAGACTACGAGCAGTACTTC. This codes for CASSLLGTGIDYEQYF.

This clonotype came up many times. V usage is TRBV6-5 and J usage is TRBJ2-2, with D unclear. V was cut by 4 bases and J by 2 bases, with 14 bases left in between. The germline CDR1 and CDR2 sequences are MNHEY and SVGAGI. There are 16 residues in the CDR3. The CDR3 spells CASSLNGNSNTGELFF. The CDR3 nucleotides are TGTGCCAGCAGTTTAAACGGAAACAGCAACACCGGGGAGCTGTTTTTT.

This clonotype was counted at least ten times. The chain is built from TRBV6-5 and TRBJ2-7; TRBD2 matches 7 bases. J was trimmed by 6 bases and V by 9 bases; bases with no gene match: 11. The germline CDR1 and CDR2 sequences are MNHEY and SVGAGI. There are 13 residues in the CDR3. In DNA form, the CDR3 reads TGTGCCAGTGGGGTTGCGGGAGCGCCCGAGCAGTACTTC. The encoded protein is CASGVAGAPEQYF.

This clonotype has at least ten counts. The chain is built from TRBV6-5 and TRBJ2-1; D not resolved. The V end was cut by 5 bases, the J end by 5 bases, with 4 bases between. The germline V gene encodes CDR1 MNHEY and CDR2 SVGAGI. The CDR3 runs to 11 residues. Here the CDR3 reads CASSINNEQFF. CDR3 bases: TGTGCCAGCAGTATCAACAATGAGCAGTTCTTC.

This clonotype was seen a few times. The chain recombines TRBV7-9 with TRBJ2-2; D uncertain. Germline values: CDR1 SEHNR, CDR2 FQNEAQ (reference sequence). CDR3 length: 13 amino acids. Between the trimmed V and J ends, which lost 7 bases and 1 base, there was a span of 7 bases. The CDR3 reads CASTGRNTGELFF. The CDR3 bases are TGTGCCAGCACCGGACGGAACACCGGGGAGCTGTTTTTT.

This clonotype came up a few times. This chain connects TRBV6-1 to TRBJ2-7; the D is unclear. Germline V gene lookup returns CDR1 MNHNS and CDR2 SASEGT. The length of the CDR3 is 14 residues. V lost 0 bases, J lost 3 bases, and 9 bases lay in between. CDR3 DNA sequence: TGTGCCAGCAGTGAAGCGCAAGACTTCTACGAGCAGTACTTC. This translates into CASSEAQDFYEQYF.

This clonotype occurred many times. CDR3 region: CASSLSGVSSYNEQFF. The DNA of the CDR3 is TGTGCCAGCAGTTTATCGGGGGTTTCGTCCTACAATGAGCAGTTCTTC. This rearrangement joins TRBV27 to TRBJ2-1; TRBD1 or TRBD2 may be the D gene (5 bases each). V lost 0 bases and J 1 base, leaving 10 bases between the germline ends. The CDR3 runs 16 residues. Germline assignment: CDR1 MNHEY and CDR2 SMNVEV (reference sequence).

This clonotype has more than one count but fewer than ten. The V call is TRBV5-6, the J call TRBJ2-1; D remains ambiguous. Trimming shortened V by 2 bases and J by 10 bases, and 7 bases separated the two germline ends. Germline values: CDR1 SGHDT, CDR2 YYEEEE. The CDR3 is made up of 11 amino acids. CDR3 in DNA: TGTGCCAGCAGCTTACAAGGGGAGCAGTTCTTC. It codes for CASSLQGEQFF.